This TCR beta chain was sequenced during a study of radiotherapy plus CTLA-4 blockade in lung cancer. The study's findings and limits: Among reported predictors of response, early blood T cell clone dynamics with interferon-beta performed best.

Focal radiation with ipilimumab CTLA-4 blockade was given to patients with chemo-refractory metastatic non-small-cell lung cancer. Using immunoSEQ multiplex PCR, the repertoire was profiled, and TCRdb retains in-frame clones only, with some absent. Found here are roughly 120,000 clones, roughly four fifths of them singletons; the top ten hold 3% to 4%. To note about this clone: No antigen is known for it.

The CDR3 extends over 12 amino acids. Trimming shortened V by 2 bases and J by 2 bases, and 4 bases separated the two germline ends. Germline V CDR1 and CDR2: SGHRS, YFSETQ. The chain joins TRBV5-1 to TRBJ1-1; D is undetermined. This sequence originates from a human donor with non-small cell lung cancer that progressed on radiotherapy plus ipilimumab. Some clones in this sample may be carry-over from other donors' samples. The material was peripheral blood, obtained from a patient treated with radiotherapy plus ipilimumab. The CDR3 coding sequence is TGCGCCAGCAGCTTTTCTAACACTGAAGCTTTCTTT. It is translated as CASSFSNTEAFF. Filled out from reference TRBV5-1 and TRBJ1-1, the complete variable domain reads KAGVTQTPRYLIKTRGQQVTLSCSPISGHRSVSWYQQTPGQGLQFLFEYFSETQRNKGNFPGRFSGRQFSNSRSEMNVSTLELGDSALYLCASSFSNTEAFFGQGTRLTVV.